This T cell receptor beta chain was obtained from a study of control samples from healthy donors and cancer patients. The assay was immunoSEQ multiplex PCR, and TCRdb's table has in-frame clones only and misses some. The sample shows some 140,000 clones, 75% to 90% of them seen only once. This CDR3 region has 15 residues. The junction had 4 bases not matched to a gene; V was cut back by 4 bases and J by 3 bases. CDR1 and CDR2 (germline): LGHDT, YNNKEL (reference sequence). This chain connects TRBV3-1 (or the pseudogene TRBV3-2) to TRBJ2-3; 10 nucleotides line up with TRBD2. Material: blood. The sequence derives from a woman between 25 and 40 years old in good health. The CDR3 is CASSRRTSGTDTQYF. The CDR3 bases are TGTGCCAGCAGCCGGCGGACTAGCGGAACAGATACGCAGTATTTT.